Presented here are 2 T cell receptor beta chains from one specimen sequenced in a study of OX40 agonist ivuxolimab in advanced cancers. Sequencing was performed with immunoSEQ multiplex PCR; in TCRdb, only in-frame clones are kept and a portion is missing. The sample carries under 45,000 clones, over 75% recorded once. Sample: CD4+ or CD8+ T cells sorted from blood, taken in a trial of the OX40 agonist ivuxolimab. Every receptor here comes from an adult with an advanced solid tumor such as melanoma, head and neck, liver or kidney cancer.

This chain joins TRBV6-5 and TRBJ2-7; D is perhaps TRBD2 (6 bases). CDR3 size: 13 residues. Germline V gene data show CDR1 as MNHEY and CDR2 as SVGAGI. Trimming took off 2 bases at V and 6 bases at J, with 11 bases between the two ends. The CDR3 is CASSYMRGLEQYF. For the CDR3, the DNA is TGTGCCAGCAGTTACATGCGGGGTCTCGAGCAGTACTTC.

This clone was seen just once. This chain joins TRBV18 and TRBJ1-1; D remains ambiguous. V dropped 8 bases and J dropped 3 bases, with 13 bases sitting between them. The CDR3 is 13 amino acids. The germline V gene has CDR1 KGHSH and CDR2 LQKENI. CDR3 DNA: TGTGCCAGCGGGCCAGCTGTGTACACTGAAGCTTTCTTT. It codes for CASGPAVYTEAFF.